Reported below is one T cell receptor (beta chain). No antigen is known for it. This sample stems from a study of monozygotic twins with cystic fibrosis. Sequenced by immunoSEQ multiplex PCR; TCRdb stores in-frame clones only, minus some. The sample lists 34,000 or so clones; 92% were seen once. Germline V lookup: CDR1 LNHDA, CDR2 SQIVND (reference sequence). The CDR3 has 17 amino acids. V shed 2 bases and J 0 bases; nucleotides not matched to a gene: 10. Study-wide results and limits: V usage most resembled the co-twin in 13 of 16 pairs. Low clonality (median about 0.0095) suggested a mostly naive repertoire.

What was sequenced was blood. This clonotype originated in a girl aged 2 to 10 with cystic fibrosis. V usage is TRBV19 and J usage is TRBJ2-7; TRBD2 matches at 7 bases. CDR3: CASSINSGGRLSYEQYF. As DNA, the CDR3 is TGTGCCAGTAGTATAAATTCGGGGGGACGGCTCTCCTACGAGCAGTACTTC.